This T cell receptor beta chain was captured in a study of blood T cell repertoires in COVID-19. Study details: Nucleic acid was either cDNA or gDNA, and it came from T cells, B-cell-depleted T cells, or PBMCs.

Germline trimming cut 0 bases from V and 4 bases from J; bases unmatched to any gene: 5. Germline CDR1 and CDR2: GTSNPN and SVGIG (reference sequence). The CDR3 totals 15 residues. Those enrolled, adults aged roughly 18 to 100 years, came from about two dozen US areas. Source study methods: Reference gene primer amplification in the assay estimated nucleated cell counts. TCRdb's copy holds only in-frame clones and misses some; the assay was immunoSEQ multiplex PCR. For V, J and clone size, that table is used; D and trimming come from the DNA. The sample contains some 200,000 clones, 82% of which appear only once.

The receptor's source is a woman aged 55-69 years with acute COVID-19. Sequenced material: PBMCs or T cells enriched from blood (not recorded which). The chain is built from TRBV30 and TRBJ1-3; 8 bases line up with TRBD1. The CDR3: CAWSVSGQGGNTIYF. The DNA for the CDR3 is TGTGCCTGGAGTGTAAGTGGACAGGGCGGAAACACCATATATTTT.